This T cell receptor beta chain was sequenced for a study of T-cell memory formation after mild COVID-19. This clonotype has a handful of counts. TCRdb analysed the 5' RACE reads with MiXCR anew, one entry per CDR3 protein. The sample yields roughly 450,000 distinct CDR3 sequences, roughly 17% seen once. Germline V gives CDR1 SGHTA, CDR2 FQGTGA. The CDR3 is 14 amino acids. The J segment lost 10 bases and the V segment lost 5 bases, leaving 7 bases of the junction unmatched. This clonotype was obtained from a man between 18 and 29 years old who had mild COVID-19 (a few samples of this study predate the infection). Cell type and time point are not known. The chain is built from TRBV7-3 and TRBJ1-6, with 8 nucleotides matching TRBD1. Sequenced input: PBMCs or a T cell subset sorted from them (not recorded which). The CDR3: CASSLTGGDSPLHF. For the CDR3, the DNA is TGTGCCAGCAGCCTCACAGGGGGAGACTCACCCCTCCACTTT.